A single T cell receptor beta chain is shown here with its context. The antigen is not known. Assay used: immunoSEQ multiplex PCR; TCRdb lists only in-frame clones, some missing. The sample contains 20,000 to 25,000 clones, around 94% of which appear only once. The record originates from a study of graft-versus-host responses after intestinal transplantation. Study as a whole: Recipients had transplants, and these were multivisceral, liver-intestinal, or isolated intestinal. Overall study findings and caveats: Early post-transplant falls in HvG clones accompanied the peak levels of circulating GvH clones.

Trimming took 6 bases from V and 6 from J, leaving 21 bases between them. CDR3 length: 16 amino acids. Per germline, CDR1 SNHLY and CDR2 FYNNEI. The source is a human patient who received an intestinal transplant, so some T cells may come from the graft donor. The sequenced sample was PBMCs, obtained 156 days after intestinal transplant. This chain uses TRBV2 with TRBJ2-1; tentatively, D is TRBD2 (6 bases). The DNA for the CDR3 is TGTGCCAGCAGGACACCTATTCGAGGACTACCCAATGAGCAGTTCTTC. Protein product: CASRTPIRGLPNEQFF.